What follows describes a single T cell receptor (beta chain). This clone has only a few counts. Its antigen is currently not known. Base-call qualities are not available, and no considerably larger clone is one nucleotide away. The CDR3 runs 16 residues from the cysteine to the phenylalanine. The CDR3 DNA has 48 bases and is translated from base 1. Sequences SGHTA (CDR1) and FQGNSA (CDR2) are obtained from the germline V gene. V lost 1 base and J lost 4 bases, and the count of bases not matched to a germline gene is 5. TCRbeta CDR3 regions were amplified from genomic DNA by means of the immunoSEQ Assay, a bias-controlled multiplex PCR. Concerning the study's data processing: Within the assay, amplification of reference gene primers was used to estimate how many nucleated cells each sample contained. To quantify the absolute abundance of each unique TCRbeta CDR3 rearrangement, sequence reads were collapsed and filtered. For each sample, productive Simpson clonality was calculated as the square root of Simpson's diversity index over productive rearrangements. In TCRdb, the immuneACCESS table is reduced to in-frame sequences with V and J assigned. These tables do not hold every clone; where another copy was compared, an unresolved V gene accounts for under half, and the others remain unexplained. The V and J calls and clone size come from that table; D and trimming were worked out from the DNA. This sample lists hundreds of thousands of clones; 84% were detected once. The ten largest clones represent just under 20% of the sample.

The sample is drawn from a study of blood T cell repertoires in COVID-19 (dated by TCRdb to 2018 to 2020). Study-wide context: Collaborator samples came from the United States, Italy and Spain and covered acute and convalescent phases of COVID-19. Deeply sampled blood TCRbeta repertoires from subjects exposed to, actively infected with, or recovered from COVID-19 were included in the dataset. The material from the prospective study consisted of cDNA or gDNA derived from T cells, B-cell-depleted T cells, or PBMCs. The samples were drawn from two sources: the first 160 participants of the ongoing ImmuneRACE study, and fewer than 1,500 subjects contributed by 6 global collaborators. A de-identified subject ID, COVID-19 status, age in years and sex were almost always included in the sample metadata. HLA class I and class II types, where available, came from metadata supplied by the sample provider rather than from assay-based typing. The repertoires were released in a freely available public database meant as a resource for research on the immune response to SARS-CoV-2.

What the research found in general, with its limitations: Clinical and demographic metadata were provided uncurated, with the amount varying by source and participant.

Collaborating institutions collected whole blood in K2EDTA tubes following their own protocols. Collaborator samples were shipped for TCRbeta analysis as frozen whole blood, isolated PBMCs, or DNA extracted from either sample type. The rearranged chain carries TRBV7-2 and TRBJ2-1; 9 of the junction bases match TRBD1. The sequenced sample was peripheral blood. The TCR was taken from a man younger than 40 with active or convalescent COVID-19. The CDR3 amino acid sequence is: CASSLDGTGPYNEQFF. The base sequence is TGTGCCAGCAGCTTAGACGGGACAGGGCCTTACAATGAGCAGTTCTTC.